This TCR gamma chain was identified in a study of gamma-delta chains in newborns, infants, children. The overall study: Innate gammadelta T cells reportedly expand polyclonally right after birth, driven by microbial exposure, per the title.

V trimming: 1 base; J trimming: 4 bases; junction bases outside the gene matches: 10. The CDR3 runs to 15 residues. Germline V CDR1 and CDR2: GITISATS, ISYDGTV (reference sequence). TCRdb re-processed the reads via CATT. The data show about 2,700 gamma-chain clones, roughly 26% seen once. The receptor's source is a child who was a newborn, infant or young child, either healthy, febrile or measles-vaccinated (not recorded which). This chain connects TRGV9 to TRGJ1 or TRGJ2. The sequenced sample was blood. As DNA, the CDR3 is TGTGCCTTGTGGGAGGTTAAAAGGGCGTATTATAAGAAACTCTTT. It yields the protein CALWEVKRAYYKKLF.